This T cell receptor (beta chain) was sequenced for a study of early T cells in non-severe SARS-CoV-2 infection. Whole-study context: Chains were not paired, and sequencing was done on bulk RNA from unsorted whole blood.

Findings of the study overall: Lookups in VDJdb leaned toward anti-spike CD8 responses and missed private and CD4 specificities.

TCRdb fed the 5' RACE reads into MiXCR, producing one record per CDR3 protein. The data hold around 70,000 distinct CDR3 sequences, with roughly 9% observed a single time. This clonotype was observed a few times. Its antigen is not known. Trimming removed 4 bases from V and 0 bases from J, with 12 bases in between. Per the germline V gene, CDR1 is LGHDT and CDR2 is YNNKEL (reference sequence). CDR3 length equals 15 residues. This clonotype originated in an adult who was a healthcare worker with PCR-confirmed SARS-CoV-2 infection or an uninfected control (not recorded which). The sample consisted of whole blood. V usage is TRBV3-1 and J usage is TRBJ2-5; TRBD1 is a possible D gene (5 bases). CDR3 coding DNA: TGTGCCAGCAGCCGGGAAACAGGACACCAAGAGACCCAGTACTTC. Amino acid sequence: CASSRETGHQETQYF.